This T cell receptor (beta chain) was captured in a study of T cell responses to AZD1222 COVID-19 vaccine. TCRdb keeps only in-frame clones here, not all; method: immunoSEQ multiplex PCR. The table records roughly 100,000 clones, about 88% of them present only once. The length of the CDR3 is 14 residues. CDR1 and CDR2 (germline): SGDLS, YYNGEE. The V segment lost 4 bases and the J segment 5 bases; nucleotides outside the gene matches: 3. The chain joins TRBV9 to TRBJ1-5; 10 bases are shared with TRBD1. Source: peripheral blood, taken on day 0 of AZD1222 vaccination. The receptor was isolated from an adult in good health. The chain's CDR3 is CASSLGQGDQPQHF. CDR3 coding DNA: TGTGCCAGCAGCCTAGGACAGGGGGATCAGCCCCAGCATTTT.